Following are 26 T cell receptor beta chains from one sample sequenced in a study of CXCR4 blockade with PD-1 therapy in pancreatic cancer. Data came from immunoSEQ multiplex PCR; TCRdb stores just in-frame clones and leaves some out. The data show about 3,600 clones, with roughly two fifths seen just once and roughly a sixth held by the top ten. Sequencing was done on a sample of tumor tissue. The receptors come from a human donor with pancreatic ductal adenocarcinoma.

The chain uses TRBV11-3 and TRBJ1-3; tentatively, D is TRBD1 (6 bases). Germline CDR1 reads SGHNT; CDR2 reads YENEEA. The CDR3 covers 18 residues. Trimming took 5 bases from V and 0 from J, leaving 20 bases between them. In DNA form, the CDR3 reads TGTGCCAGCAGCCCACTAGGAAGGACAGCCAACTCTGGAAACACCATATATTTT. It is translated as CASSPLGRTANSGNTIYF.

The CDR3 bases are TGCAGCGTGGGAGACGCAGGGGGCTATGGCTACACCTTC. Protein sequence: CSVGDAGGYGYTF. The chain employs TRBV29-1 and TRBJ1-2; 7 bases line up with TRBD1. The junction had 8 bases not matched to a gene; V was cut back by 6 bases and J by 4 bases. Looked up from germline, CDR1 is SQVTM and CDR2 is ANQGSEA. CDR3 length: 13 amino acids.

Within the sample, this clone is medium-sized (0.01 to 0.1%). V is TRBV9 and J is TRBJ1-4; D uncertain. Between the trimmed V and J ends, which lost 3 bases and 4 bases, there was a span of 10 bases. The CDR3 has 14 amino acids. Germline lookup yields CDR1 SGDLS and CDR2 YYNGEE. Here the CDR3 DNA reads TGTGCCAGCAGCGGAGGGCAGTTTAATGAAAAACTGTTTTTT. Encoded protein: CASSGGQFNEKLFF.

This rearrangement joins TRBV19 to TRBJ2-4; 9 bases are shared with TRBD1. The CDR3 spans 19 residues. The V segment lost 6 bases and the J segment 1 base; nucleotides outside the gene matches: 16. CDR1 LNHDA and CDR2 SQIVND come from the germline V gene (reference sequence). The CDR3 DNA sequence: TGTGCCAGTAGCCGAGGGACAGGGCGGTTAGTTAGGGCCAAAAACATTCAGTACTTC. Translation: CASSRGTGRLVRAKNIQYF.

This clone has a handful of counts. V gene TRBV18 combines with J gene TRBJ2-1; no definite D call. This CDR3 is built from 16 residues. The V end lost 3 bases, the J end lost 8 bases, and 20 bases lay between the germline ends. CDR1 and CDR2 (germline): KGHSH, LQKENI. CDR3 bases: TGTGCCAGCTCACCGGTATTGGCAGACCGTGGGGATGAGCAGTTCTTC. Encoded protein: CASSPVLADRGDEQFF.

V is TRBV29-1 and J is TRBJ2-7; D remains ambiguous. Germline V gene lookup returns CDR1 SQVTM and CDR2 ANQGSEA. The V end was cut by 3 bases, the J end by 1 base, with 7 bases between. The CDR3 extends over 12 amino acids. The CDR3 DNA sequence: TGCAGCGTTGACGGTCCTTCCTACGAGCAGTACTTC. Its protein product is CSVDGPSYEQYF.

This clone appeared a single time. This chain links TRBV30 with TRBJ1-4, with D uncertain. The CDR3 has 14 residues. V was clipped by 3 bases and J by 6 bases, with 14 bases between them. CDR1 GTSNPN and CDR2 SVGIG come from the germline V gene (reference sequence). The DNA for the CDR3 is TGTGCCTGGAGGGGAAGCCTGGCGGATGAAAAACTGTTTTTT. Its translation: CAWRGSLADEKLFF.

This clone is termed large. CDR3 sequence reads: CASSDGTYGGANVLTF. In DNA form, the CDR3 reads TGTGCCAGCAGTGACGGGACGTACGGTGGGGCCAACGTCCTGACTTTC. This rearrangement joins TRBV6-8 to TRBJ2-6; D possibly uses TRBD1 or TRBD2 (5 bases each). CDR1 MNHGY and CDR2 SAAAGT come from the germline V gene. Trimming removed 5 bases from V and 3 bases from J, with 14 bases in between. The CDR3 length is 16 residues.

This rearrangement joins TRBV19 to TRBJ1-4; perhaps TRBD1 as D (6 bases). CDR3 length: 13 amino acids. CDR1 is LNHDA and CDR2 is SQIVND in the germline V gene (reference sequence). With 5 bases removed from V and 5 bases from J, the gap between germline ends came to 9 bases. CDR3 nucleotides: TGTGCCAGTAGTCGACAGGAAAATGAAAAACTGTTTTTT. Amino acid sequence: CASSRQENEKLFF.

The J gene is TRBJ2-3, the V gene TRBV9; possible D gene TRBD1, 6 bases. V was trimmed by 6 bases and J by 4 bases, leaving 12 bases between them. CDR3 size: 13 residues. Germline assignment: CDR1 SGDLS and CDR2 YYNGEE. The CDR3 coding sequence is TGTGCCAGCATGGACTGGGGGCCAGATACGCAGTATTTT. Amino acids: CASMDWGPDTQYF.

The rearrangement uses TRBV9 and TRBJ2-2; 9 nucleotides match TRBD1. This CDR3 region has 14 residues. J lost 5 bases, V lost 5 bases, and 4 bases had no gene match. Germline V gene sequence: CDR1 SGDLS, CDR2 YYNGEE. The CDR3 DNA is TGTGCCAGCAGTGTGGACAGGGGAACCGGGGAGCTGTTTTTT. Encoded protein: CASSVDRGTGELFF. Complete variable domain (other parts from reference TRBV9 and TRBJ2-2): DSGVTQTPKHLITATGQRVTLRCSPRSGDLSVYWYQQSLDQGLQFLIQYYNGEERAKGNILERFSAQQFPDLHSELNLSSLELGDSALYFCASSVDRGTGELFFGEGSRLTVL.

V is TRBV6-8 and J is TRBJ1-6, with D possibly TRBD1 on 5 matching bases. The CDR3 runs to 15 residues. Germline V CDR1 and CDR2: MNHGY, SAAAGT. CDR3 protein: CASSEATGGHGPLHF. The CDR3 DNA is TGTGCTAGCTCGGAAGCTACAGGTGGGCATGGGCCCCTCCACTTT.

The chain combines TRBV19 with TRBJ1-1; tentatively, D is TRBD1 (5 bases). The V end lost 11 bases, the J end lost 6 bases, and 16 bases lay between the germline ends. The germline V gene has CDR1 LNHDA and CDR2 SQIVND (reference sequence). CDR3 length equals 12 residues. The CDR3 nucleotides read TGTGCCGTGCGGGACTTGCGGTCTGAAGCTTTCTTT. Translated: CAVRDLRSEAFF.

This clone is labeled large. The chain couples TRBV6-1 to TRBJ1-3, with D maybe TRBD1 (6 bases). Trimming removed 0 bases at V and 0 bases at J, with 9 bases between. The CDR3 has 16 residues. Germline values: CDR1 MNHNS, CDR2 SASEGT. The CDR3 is CASSEAPDSSGNTIYF. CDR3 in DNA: TGTGCCAGCAGTGAAGCGCCGGACAGCTCTGGAAACACCATATATTTT.

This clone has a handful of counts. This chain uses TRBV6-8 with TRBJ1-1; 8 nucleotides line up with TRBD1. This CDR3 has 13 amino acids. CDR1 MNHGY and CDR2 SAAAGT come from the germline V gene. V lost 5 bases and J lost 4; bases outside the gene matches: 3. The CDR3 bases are TGTGCCAGCAGTGGCGACAGGGGCACTGAAGCTTTCTTT. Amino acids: CASSGDRGTEAFF.

The CDR3, as DNA: TGTGCCAGTAGCACTCCAGGGGCCTCAGGAGATACGCAGTATTTT. Translated: CASSTPGASGDTQYF. The gene calls are TRBV19 and TRBJ2-3; D perhaps matches TRBD1 (6 bases). Trimming left V 6 bases short and J 5 bases short, with 18 bases between. CDR3 length equals 15 residues. Germline CDR1 LNHDA, CDR2 SQIVND (reference sequence).

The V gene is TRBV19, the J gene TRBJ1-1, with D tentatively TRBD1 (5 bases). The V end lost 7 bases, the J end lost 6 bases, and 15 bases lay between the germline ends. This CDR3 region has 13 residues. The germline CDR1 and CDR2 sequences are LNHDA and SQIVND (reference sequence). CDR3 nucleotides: TGTGCCAGTATCCAACCGGGACCTGCTGAAGCTTTCTTT. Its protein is CASIQPGPAEAFF.

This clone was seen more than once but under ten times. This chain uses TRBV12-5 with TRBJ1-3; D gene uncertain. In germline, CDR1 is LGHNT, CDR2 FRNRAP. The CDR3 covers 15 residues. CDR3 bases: TGTGCCAGCACCCCAACAGCGTCCTCTGGAAACACCATATATTTT. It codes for CASTPTASSGNTIYF.

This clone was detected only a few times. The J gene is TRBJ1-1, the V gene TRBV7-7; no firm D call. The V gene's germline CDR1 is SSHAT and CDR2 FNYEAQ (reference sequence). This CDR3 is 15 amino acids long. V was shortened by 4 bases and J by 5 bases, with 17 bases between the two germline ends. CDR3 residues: CASSSLLGVWTEAFF. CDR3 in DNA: TGTGCCAGCAGCTCTTTACTCGGGGTCTGGACTGAAGCTTTCTTT.

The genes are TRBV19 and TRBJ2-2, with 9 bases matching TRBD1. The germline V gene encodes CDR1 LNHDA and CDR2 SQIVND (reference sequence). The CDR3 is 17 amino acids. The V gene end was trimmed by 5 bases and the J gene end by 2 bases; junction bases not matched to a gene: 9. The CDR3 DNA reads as TGTGCCAGTAGTTCAGGGCCGACAGGGGGAAACACCGGGGAGCTGTTTTTT. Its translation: CASSSGPTGGNTGELFF.

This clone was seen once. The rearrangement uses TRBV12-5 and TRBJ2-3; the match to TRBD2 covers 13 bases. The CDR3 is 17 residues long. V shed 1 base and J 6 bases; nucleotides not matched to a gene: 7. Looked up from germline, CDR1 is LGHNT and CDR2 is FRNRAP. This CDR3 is CASGLARTSGGSDTQYF. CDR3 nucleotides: TGTGCTAGTGGTTTGGCCCGGACTAGCGGGGGAAGTGATACGCAGTATTTT.

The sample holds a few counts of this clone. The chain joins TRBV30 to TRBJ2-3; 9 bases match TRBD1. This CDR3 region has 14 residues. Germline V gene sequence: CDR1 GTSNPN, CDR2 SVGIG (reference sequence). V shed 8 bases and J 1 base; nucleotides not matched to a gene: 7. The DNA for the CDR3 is TGTGCCGCACAGGGGGCGTTGGGCACAGATACGCAGTATTTT. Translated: CAAQGALGTDTQYF.

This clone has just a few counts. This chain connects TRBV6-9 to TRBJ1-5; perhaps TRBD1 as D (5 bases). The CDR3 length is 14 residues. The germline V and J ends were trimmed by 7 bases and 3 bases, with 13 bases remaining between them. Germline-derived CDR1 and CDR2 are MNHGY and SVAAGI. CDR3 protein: CASTLMGDNQPQHF. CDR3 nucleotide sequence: TGTGCCAGCACTTTAATGGGGGACAATCAGCCCCAGCATTTT.

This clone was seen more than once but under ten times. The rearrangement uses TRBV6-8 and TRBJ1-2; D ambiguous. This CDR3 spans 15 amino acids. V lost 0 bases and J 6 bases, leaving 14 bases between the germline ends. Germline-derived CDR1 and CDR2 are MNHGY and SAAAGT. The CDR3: CASSYSSWERDGYTF. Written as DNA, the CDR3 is TGTGCCAGCAGTTACTCGAGCTGGGAGCGGGATGGCTACACCTTC.

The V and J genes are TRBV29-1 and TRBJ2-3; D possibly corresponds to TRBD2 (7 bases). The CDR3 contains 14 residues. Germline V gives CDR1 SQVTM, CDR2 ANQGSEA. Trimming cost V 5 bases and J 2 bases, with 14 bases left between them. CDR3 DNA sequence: TGCAGCGTTCCCCGCGGGGGCCTCACAGATACGCAGTATTTT. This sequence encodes CSVPRGGLTDTQYF.

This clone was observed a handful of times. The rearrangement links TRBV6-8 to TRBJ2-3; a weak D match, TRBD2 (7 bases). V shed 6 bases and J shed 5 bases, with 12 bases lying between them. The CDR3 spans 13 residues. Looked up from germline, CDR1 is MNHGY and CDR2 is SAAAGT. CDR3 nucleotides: TGTGCCAGCAGCTACAGGGAGGGAGATACGCAGTATTTT. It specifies CASSYREGDTQYF.